Each of the 27 T cell receptor beta chains below was sequenced from the same sample in a study of shared clonotypes between healthy human individuals. The assay was immunoSEQ multiplex PCR, and TCRdb's table has in-frame clones only and misses some. The table has about 2.4 million clones, 90% to 95% seen once. Source material: naive CD4+ T cells from PBMCs. Subset defined: CD45RA+ positively selected. Receptors originate from a man between 18 and 35 years old in good health. Some clones in this sample may be carry-over from other donors' samples.

The chain employs TRBV2 and TRBJ1-6; TRBD1 aligns across 11 bases. Germline-derived CDR1 and CDR2 are SNHLY and FYNNEI. Unmatched junction bases numbered 8, after V lost 6 bases and J lost 10 bases. This CDR3 spans 15 amino acids. CDR3 amino acids: CASRDRDRGLSPLHF. The CDR3 DNA is TGTGCCAGCAGGGACCGGGACAGGGGGTTATCACCCCTCCACTTT. The full variable domain, with the rest looked up from reference TRBV2 and TRBJ1-6, is EPEVTQTPSHQVTQMGQEVILRCVPISNHLYFYWYRQILGQKVEFLVSFYNNEISEKSEIFDDQFSVERPDGSNFTLKIRSTKLEDSAMYFCASRDRDRGLSPLHFGNGTRLTVT.

This sequence joins TRBV10-1 and TRBJ2-3, with 10 nucleotides matching TRBD2. Germline lookup yields CDR1 WNHNN and CDR2 SYGVQD (reference sequence). J lost 2 bases, V lost 6 bases, and 2 bases had no gene match. CDR3 length equals 14 residues. CDR3: CASSLAGATDTQYF. For the CDR3, the DNA is TGCGCCAGCAGCCTAGCGGGAGCCACAGATACGCAGTATTTT.

CDR3 in amino acids: CASSLDRALETQYF. CDR3 DNA: TGTGCCAGCAGCTTAGACAGGGCCTTAGAGACCCAGTACTTC. The V gene is TRBV7-9, the J gene TRBJ2-5; perhaps TRBD1 as D (6 bases). The CDR3 is 14 amino acids. The V gene's germline CDR1 is SEHNR and CDR2 FQNEAQ (reference sequence). V was cut by 1 base and J by 4 bases, with 10 bases left in between.

V is TRBV4-2 and J is TRBJ2-4; 10 nucleotides agree with TRBD2. Losses at the gene ends were 0 bases for V and 1 base for J; bases not matched to a gene: 9. CDR1 is LGHNA and CDR2 is YNFKEQ in the germline V gene. The CDR3 loop spans 19 amino acids. The CDR3, as DNA: TGTGCCAGCAGCCAAGATAGGGCTAGCGGGAGTATGGCCAAAAACATTCAGTACTTC. It translates to CASSQDRASGSMAKNIQYF.

This clone was detected only once. The V and J genes are TRBV7-9 and TRBJ2-5; the match to TRBD1 covers 7 bases. Germline lookup yields CDR1 SEHNR and CDR2 FQNEAQ (reference sequence). Unmatched junction bases numbered 5, after V lost 4 bases and J lost 0 bases. The CDR3 is made up of 15 amino acids. The CDR3 coding sequence is TGTGCCAGCAGCTCACTCGACAGGGACCAAGAGACCCAGTACTTC. As protein: CASSSLDRDQETQYF.

As concerns this clone: Other nucleotide sequences in the sample specify the same CDR3. This chain uses TRBV7-2 with TRBJ2-7; 14 bases line up with TRBD2. Trimming cost V 5 bases and J 6 bases; bases outside gene matches: 3. CDR1 and CDR2 from the germline V gene are SGHTA and FQGNSA. This CDR3 has 14 amino acids. In DNA form, the CDR3 reads TGTGCCAGCAGCCTAGGGACTAGCGGGGGCGAGCAGTACTTC. Translated, it gives CASSLGTSGGEQYF. The full variable domain, completed using reference TRBV7-2 and TRBJ2-7, is GAGVSQSPSNKVTEKGKDVELRCDPISGHTALYWYRQSLGQGLEFLIYFQGNSAPDKSGLPSDRFSAERTGGSVSTLTIQRTQQEDSAVYLCASSLGTSGGEQYFGPGTRLTVT.

The gene calls are TRBV2 and TRBJ1-4; D might be TRBD1 (5 bases). Germline-derived CDR1 and CDR2 are SNHLY and FYNNEI. Between the trimmed V and J ends, which lost 7 bases and 0 bases, there was a span of 12 bases. The CDR3 is 15 residues long. CDR3 DNA sequence: TGTGCCAGCATACGACAGCCAGCAACTAATGAAAAACTGTTTTTT. It encodes CASIRQPATNEKLFF. The full variable domain, in which reference TRBV2 and TRBJ1-4 provide the parts outside the CDR3, is EPEVTQTPSHQVTQMGQEVILRCVPISNHLYFYWYRQILGQKVEFLVSFYNNEISEKSEIFDDQFSVERPDGSNFTLKIRSTKLEDSAMYFCASIRQPATNEKLFFGSGTQLSVL.

The genes are TRBV10-3 and TRBJ2-7; the D gene could be TRBD1 or TRBD2 (5 bases each). V was shortened by 4 bases and J by 4 bases, with 11 bases between the two germline ends. Per the germline V gene, CDR1 is ENHRY and CDR2 is SYGVKD. This CDR3 has 13 residues. CDR3 sequence reads: CAISGGTKYEQYF. CDR3 in DNA: TGTGCCATCAGTGGAGGGACGAAATACGAGCAGTACTTC.

This chain links TRBV11-2 with TRBJ2-3, with 7 positions matching TRBD2. V gave up 5 bases and J gave up 5 bases; unmatched junction bases: 19. The CDR3 totals 18 residues. CDR1 and CDR2 (germline): SGHAT, FQNNGV. For the CDR3, the DNA is TGTGCCAGCAGCCTCGCTCAGGGCGGGAGCATTTTCGGAGATACGCAGTATTTT. This sequence encodes CASSLAQGGSIFGDTQYF.

This clone has only one observation. This chain connects TRBV28 to TRBJ1-2; D gene unclear. V lost 8 bases and J lost 8, with 15 bases in between. The CDR3 runs 12 residues. The germline CDR1 and CDR2 sequences are MDHEN and SYDVKM. The CDR3 here is CASAASVEGYTF. DNA of the CDR3: TGTGCCAGCGCCGCAAGCGTCGAAGGCTACACCTTC.

The gene calls are TRBV2 and TRBJ2-7, with D hard to call. CDR3 length: 14 residues. Germline V gene lookup returns CDR1 SNHLY and CDR2 FYNNEI. V dropped 4 bases and J dropped 4 bases, with 14 bases sitting between them. CDR3 sequence: CASSVVTAKYEQYF. DNA for the CDR3: TGTGCCAGCAGTGTGGTAACAGCCAAATACGAGCAGTACTTC.

This clone was seen a few times. This CDR3 is also generated by other DNA sequences in the sample. The chain joins TRBV5-1 to TRBJ1-1; 9 positions agree with TRBD1. Per germline, CDR1 SGHRS and CDR2 YFSETQ. There are 14 residues in the CDR3. Trimming at V came to 3 bases and at J to 2 bases, leaving 2 bases not matched to a gene. CDR3 sequence reads: CASSSGQGNTEAFF. CDR3 in DNA: TGCGCCAGCAGCTCGGGACAGGGCAACACTGAAGCTTTCTTT.

This chain links TRBV5-4 with TRBJ2-5; 7 bases fit TRBD2. The CDR3 contains 16 residues. V shed 0 bases and J 2 bases; nucleotides not matched to a gene: 7. Germline V gives CDR1 SGHNT, CDR2 YYREEE (reference sequence). CDR3 sequence (DNA): TGTGCCAGCAGCTTGGGGGCGGGAGCGGGTCAAGAGACCCAGTACTTC. Its protein product is CASSLGAGAGQETQYF.

The chain employs TRBV28 and TRBJ2-1; possibly TRBD2 for D (5 bases). V dropped 6 bases and J dropped 1 base, with 16 bases sitting between them. This CDR3 region has 16 residues. Germline CDR1 is MDHEN and CDR2 is SYDVKM. CDR3 protein: CASRGRRPTSYNEQFF. CDR3 bases: TGTGCCAGCAGGGGAAGGAGGCCAACATCCTACAATGAGCAGTTCTTC.

The rearrangement joins TRBV19 to TRBJ1-5; possible D gene TRBD1, 5 bases. Trimming stripped 5 bases from V and 3 bases from J, with 14 bases between. This CDR3 spans 15 amino acids. CDR1 and CDR2 (germline): LNHDA, SQIVND (reference sequence). CDR3 sequence reads: CASSPRRGHNQPQHF. The CDR3 DNA reads TGTGCCAGTAGTCCCCGACGAGGACACAATCAGCCCCAGCATTTT. The entire variable domain, with the rest obtained from reference TRBV19 and TRBJ1-5, is as follows: DGGITQSPKYLFRKEGQNVTLSCEQNLNHDAMYWYRQDPGQGLRLIYYSQIVNDFQKGDIAEGYSVSREKKESFPLTVTSAQKNPTAFYLCASSPRRGHNQPQHFGDGTRLSIL.

The chain uses TRBV9 and TRBJ2-6, with 7 bases that match TRBD1. The CDR3 is 16 residues long. J gave up 2 bases and V 6 bases, and 8 bases lay outside the gene matches. Germline values: CDR1 SGDLS, CDR2 YYNGEE. The CDR3 loop is CASNRDRDTGANVLTF. In DNA form, the CDR3 reads TGTGCCAGCAACCGGGACAGAGATACTGGGGCCAACGTCCTGACTTTC.

The chain uses TRBV15 and TRBJ1-6; 11 nucleotides match TRBD1. The germline V gene has CDR1 LNHNV and CDR2 YYDKDF (reference sequence). The J segment lost 8 bases and the V segment lost 1 base, leaving 13 bases of the junction unmatched. The length of the CDR3 is 19 residues. The CDR3 spells CATSRGGRTGGGIDSPLHF. The CDR3 DNA reads as TGTGCCACCAGCAGAGGGGGAAGGACAGGGGGCGGAATTGATTCACCCCTCCACTTT. Variable domain in full (rest from reference TRBV15 and TRBJ1-6): DAMVIQNPRYQVTQFGKPVTLSCSQTLNHNVMYWYQQKSSQAPKLLFHYYDKDFNNEADTPDNFQSRRPNTSFCFLDIRSPGLGDTAMYLCATSRGGRTGGGIDSPLHFGNGTRLTVT.

This clone is a singleton in its sample. The chain recombines TRBV19 with TRBJ2-5; weak D call: TRBD2 (6 bases). The CDR3 sequence is 15 residues long. V dropped 5 bases and J dropped 3 bases, with 16 bases sitting between them. Looked up from germline, CDR1 is LNHDA and CDR2 is SQIVND (reference sequence). In DNA form, the CDR3 reads TGTGCCAGTAGTTCCCCCGGGACTTCGAAAGAGACCCAGTACTTC. It codes for CASSSPGTSKETQYF.

A note on this clone: The identical CDR3 is also encoded by other nucleotide sequences in the sample. The chain recombines TRBV7-3 with TRBJ2-5; a possible D gene is TRBD2 (6 bases). This CDR3 has 14 amino acids. The V end was cut by 3 bases, the J end by 4 bases, with 12 bases between. CDR1 and CDR2 from the germline V gene are SGHTA and FQGTGA. CDR3 in amino acids: CASSFGGVGETQYF. The CDR3 bases are TGTGCCAGCAGCTTCGGAGGGGTTGGAGAGACCCAGTACTTC.

The rearrangement uses TRBV6-5 and TRBJ2-5, with 8 bases fitting TRBD2. The J call is uncertain, as TRBJ2-7 better fits the DNA end. The CDR3 consists of 15 residues. Germline values: CDR1 MNHEY, CDR2 SVGAGI. The CDR3 loop is CASRQGLAIAYEQYF. In nucleotides, the CDR3 is TGTGCCAGCAGACAAGGACTAGCCATAGCCTACGAGCAGTACTTC.

The chain links TRBV5-1 to TRBJ1-1, with D uncertain. Germline V gene data show CDR1 as SGHRS and CDR2 as YFSETQ. Trimming took off 4 bases at V and 2 bases at J, with 15 bases between the two ends. This CDR3 has 15 residues. CDR3 region: CASSARAAANTEAFF. The CDR3 DNA sequence: TGCGCCAGCAGCGCCCGGGCAGCGGCAAACACTGAAGCTTTCTTT.

The CDR3: CASSLSRTPANYGYTF. For the CDR3, the DNA is TGTGCCAGCAGTCTATCCCGGACACCGGCTAACTATGGCTACACCTTC. The genes are TRBV6-6 and TRBJ1-2; D is possibly TRBD1 (5 bases). Germline V lookup: CDR1 MNHNY, CDR2 SVGAGI (reference sequence). There are 16 residues in the CDR3. Trimming shortened V by 5 bases and J by 0 bases, and 16 bases separated the two germline ends.

The rearrangement uses TRBV6-6 and TRBJ1-2; D remains unclear. This CDR3 is 11 amino acids long. The V and J ends lost 9 bases and 7 bases respectively, with 12 bases between them. The V gene's germline CDR1 is MNHNY and CDR2 SVGAGI (reference sequence). The CDR3 reads CASRESAGYTF. The CDR3 coding sequence is TGTGCCAGTAGGGAGTCTGCTGGCTACACCTTC.

The chain uses TRBV25-1 and TRBJ1-1; D may be TRBD1 (5 bases). Germline lookup yields CDR1 MGHDK and CDR2 SYGVNS. There are 17 residues in the CDR3. Trimming shortened V by 2 bases and J by 4 bases, and 20 bases separated the two germline ends. In nucleotides, the CDR3 is TGTGCCAGCAGTGAAGGCCATTCGGGACCGGAGGGCACTGAAGCTTTCTTT. Residues: CASSEGHSGPEGTEAFF.

This clone was observed a handful of times. The chain has TRBV2 and TRBJ1-1, with a tentative D call TRBD1 (6 bases). Germline V gives CDR1 SNHLY, CDR2 FYNNEI. V lost 4 bases and J lost 4, with 13 bases in between. This CDR3 comprises 14 residues. The CDR3 DNA is TGTGCCAGCAGTGCCTCTCAGGGGAGCACTGAAGCTTTCTTT. Translating gives CASSASQGSTEAFF. The complete variable domain, with remaining parts taken from reference TRBV2 and TRBJ1-1, reads EPEVTQTPSHQVTQMGQEVILRCVPISNHLYFYWYRQILGQKVEFLVSFYNNEISEKSEIFDDQFSVERPDGSNFTLKIRSTKLEDSAMYFCASSASQGSTEAFFGQGTRLTVV.

The V and J genes are TRBV2 and TRBJ2-1; 10 bases agree with TRBD2. This CDR3 has 14 residues. The germline gives CDR1 SNHLY, CDR2 FYNNEI. Trimming removed 6 bases from V and 3 bases from J; junction bases left unmatched: 2. The CDR3 loop reads CASSTSGNYNEQFF. Written as DNA, the CDR3 is TGTGCCAGCAGCACTAGCGGGAACTACAATGAGCAGTTCTTC.

The chain combines TRBV29-1 with TRBJ2-7; D might be TRBD1 (6 bases). The CDR3 has 11 amino acids. Trimming removed 7 bases at V and 4 bases at J, with 11 bases between. The germline V gene encodes CDR1 SQVTM and CDR2 ANQGSEA. The CDR3 sequence: CSATQGYEQYF. CDR3 nucleotides: TGCAGCGCAACACAGGGATACGAGCAGTACTTC.